A single TCR beta chain is shown here with its context. The antigen this receptor binds is unknown. The junction departs from germline at one end; a sequencing error may be responsible. This sample is drawn from a study of identical twins (dated by TCRdb to about 2016). Regarding the research as a whole: TCR alpha and beta repertoires from monozygotic twins, unrelated adults of various ages and cord blood were deep-sequenced to test whether fetal clonotypes persist. To rule out contamination, replicate twin experiments were performed at different times with different library preparation protocols. What the authors observed across the whole study: A weaker excess of twin sharing was found in beta out-of-frame sequences because the signal-to-noise ratio was lowered by fewer shared sequences. In monozygotic twins, recombination models systematically underestimated out-of-frame TCR alpha sharing, but the models matched the sharing seen between unrelated individuals. Fewer insertions were carried by abundant cord blood beta clonotypes; a weaker similar trend was observed in young adult naive repertoires, while no such trend was observed in memory repertoires. Compared with coincidental sharing between unrelated individuals, out-of-frame TCR alpha sequences shared between twins had an excess of sequences with low generation probability. Invariant T cells such as MAIT and iNKT could partly confound zero-insertion analyses, though diverse VJ usage argued against this for most clonotypes. Conclusions relied on cross-sectional statistical analysis, since the same donors could not be followed over many years.

Library construction relied on 5' RACE. Sequencing relied on an Illumina HiSeq 2000. A universal primer binding site was added through template switching, and the final cDNA carried a unique molecular identifier so that TCR cDNA molecules could be counted accurately. Specific primers in the conserved constant-segment region were used to synthesize first-strand cDNA for TCR alpha and beta chains. To control for contamination, every cDNA library was double barcoded, receiving both a SMART-Mk sample barcode and Illumina barcodes. Two successive PCR steps introduced TruSeq adapter sequences along with Illumina sample barcodes. The TCR alpha and beta cDNA libraries were sequenced on the Illumina HiSeq platform using custom primers. The original pipeline was this. MiGEC processed the raw reads to extract unique molecular identifiers, while MiXCR was used to determine the CDR3 positions. For each individual, recombination models were inferred using an EM algorithm with the repgenHMM and IGoR tools. Shared clonotype analysis was performed with the tcR package in R, normalizing sharing by the product of cloneset sizes. To study raw recombination free of thymic and clonal selection effects, out-of-frame nonproductive sequences were analyzed. Through fastp at Q25 and MiXCR, TCRdb rebuilt clones from the public reads, retaining in-frame beta chains. Rows with a matching CDR3 protein are joined into one entry that keeps the most common DNA and genes. The V and J calls follow TCRdb's processing rather than the paper's. In this sample the table shows 350,000 to 500,000 distinct CDR3 sequences, about 18% of which occur a single time. The ten most abundant clones make up roughly an eighth of the sample.

Every donor in the study was a healthy Caucasian. Three unrelated non-twin adults were also sequenced: a male aged 18 to 30, a male aged 50 to 59 and a female aged 50 to 59. Using Miltenyi CD45RO+ enrichment and human naive T-cell isolation kits, memory (CD45RO+) and naive T cells were isolated from PBMC. The CDR3 has 16 amino acids, counting the end cysteine and phenylalanine. This entry keeps only the CDR3 DNA: 48 bases, framed from base 1. For CDR1 and CDR2, the germline V gene lists SGHRS and YFSETQ. Sequenced input: naive T cells sorted from blood. The sample's cell subset or site label, in plain terms: cells isolated with a human naive T-cell isolation kit. The chain employs TRBV5-1 and TRBJ1-1, and 8 bases in between align with TRBD1. This sequence originates from a man aged 50-60 years in good health. The DNA sequence is TGCGCCAGCAGCTTGTGGGACACCTACAGGGGGACTGAAGCTTCCTTT. The translation is CASSLWDTYRGTEASF.